This is a list of T cell receptor beta chains from one sample in a study of somatic mutations in cytotoxic T cells in rheumatoid arthritis. Profiling relied on immunoSEQ multiplex PCR, and the TCRdb table lists in-frame clones only, not all of them. The sample holds 20,000 or so clones, approximately 81% seen once. The source material was CD8+ T cells sorted from blood. Receptors originate from a woman in her thirties or forties with rheumatoid arthritis. Both conserved end residues are part of each CDR3. D genes are given only for firm matches. A row's size may be missing; if present it is once, few, many or a size class.

CASSFISGGAGEQFF	TGTGCCAGCAGCTTCATTAGCGGGGGGGCCGGTGAGCAGTTCTTC	.	TRBV5-4	TRBJ2-1	TRBD2
CASGTTTDTQYF	TGTGCCAGCGGGACTACCACAGATACGCAGTATTTT	.	TRBV6-6	TRBJ2-3	TRBD2
CASSQESLYNEQFF	TGCGCCAGCAGCCAAGAAAGCCTATACAATGAGCAGTTCTTC	.	TRBV4-1	TRBJ2-1	.
CASSSPTAFDAEAFF	TGTGCCAGCAGTTCCCCGACAGCTTTCGACGCTGAAGCTTTCTTT	.	TRBV7-9	TRBJ1-1	.
CASSSRDRGDTSTDTQYF	TGTGCCAGCAGCTCCCGGGACAGGGGGGACACTAGCACAGATACGCAGTATTTT	.	TRBV13	TRBJ2-3	TRBD1
CASSIYGGEIYEQYF	TGTGCCAGTAGTATCTACGGGGGGGAGATCTACGAGCAGTACTTC	.	TRBV19	TRBJ2-7	TRBD2
CASSDGGRETGELFF	TGTGCCAGCAGTGACGGGGGCAGGGAAACCGGGGAGCTGTTTTTT	.	TRBV6-4	TRBJ2-2	.
CATSRTGMDYGYTF	TGTGCCACCAGCAGGACAGGGATGGACTATGGCTACACCTTC	few	TRBV15	TRBJ1-2	TRBD1
CASSLGWDRGAETQYF	TGTGCCAGCAGCTTGGGGTGGGACAGGGGAGCAGAGACCCAGTACTTC	.	TRBV11-2	TRBJ2-5	TRBD1
CASSLRGGILSNQPQHF	TGTGCCAGTAGTCTACGGGGGGGGATATTAAGCAATCAGCCCCAGCATTTT	.	TRBV19	TRBJ1-5	.
CASSHEGVEAFF	TGCGCCAGCAGCCACGAGGGGGTTGAAGCTTTCTTT	.	TRBV4-1	TRBJ1-1	.
CASSYQTGSETQYF	TGTGCCAGCAGTTACCAGACAGGGAGCGAGACCCAGTACTTC	.	TRBV6-5	TRBJ2-5	TRBD1
CASSAGGISYEQYF	TGTGCCAGTAGTGCGGGGGGGATTTCCTACGAGCAGTACTTC	.	TRBV19	TRBJ2-7	TRBD2
CAWSVADSYEQYF	TGTGCCTGGAGTGTGGCGGACTCCTACGAGCAGTACTTC	.	TRBV30	TRBJ2-7	.
CASSWRGDREDTQYF	TGCGCCAGCAGCTGGCGAGGGGACAGGGAAGATACGCAGTATTTT	.	TRBV5-1	TRBJ2-3	TRBD1
CASSLWWAGQGTTGELFF	TGTGCCAGCAGCTTATGGTGGGCGGGACAGGGGACCACCGGGGAGCTGTTTTTT	.	TRBV27	TRBJ2-2	TRBD1
CASSFGAGSDTQYF	TGCGCCAGCAGCTTCGGGGCGGGGTCGGATACGCAGTATTTT	.	TRBV5-1	TRBJ2-3	.
CAWSPLGDYGYTF	TGTGCCTGGAGTCCCCTCGGTGATTATGGCTACACCTTC	.	TRBV30	TRBJ1-2	.
CASSQGSGGLYNEQFF	TGCGCCAGCAGCCAAGGTTCCGGGGGGCTCTACAATGAGCAGTTCTTC	medium-sized	TRBV4-1	TRBJ2-1	.
CASSQDSSRVSTHQEQFF	TGTGCCAGCAGCCAAGACAGTAGCCGGGTGTCTACCCATCAGGAGCAGTTCTTC	.	TRBV4-2	TRBJ2-1	.
CASPPDEALYGYTF	TGTGCCAGCCCCCCAGATGAGGCGCTCTATGGCTACACCTTC	.	TRBV6-1	TRBJ1-2	.
CASSASGGGTEAFF	TGTGCCAGCAGCGCGTCTGGGGGAGGCACTGAAGCTTTCTTT	.	TRBV9	TRBJ1-1	.
CASSTQGSGYGYTF	TGTGCCAGCAGCACCCAGGGATCTGGCTATGGCTACACCTTC	few	TRBV9	TRBJ1-2	.
CASITGGSIAFF	TGTGCCAGCATCACGGGGGGATCGATAGCTTTCTTT	.	TRBV6-5	TRBJ1-1	.
CASSTRDRANNEQFF	TGTGCCAGCAGCACCCGGGACAGGGCTAACAATGAGCAGTTCTTC	once	TRBV13	TRBJ2-1	TRBD1
CASSLVSYREWGFGTEAFF	TGTGCCAGCAGCTTAGTTTCGTACAGGGAGTGGGGGTTCGGCACTGAAGCTTTCTTT	.	TRBV11-2	TRBJ1-1	.
CASSLGGEVADTQYF	TGTGCCAGCAGCTTAGGAGGGGAGGTCGCAGATACGCAGTATTTT	.	TRBV7-9	TRBJ2-3	.
CASSSAPVEQYF	TGTGCCAGCAGCTCCGCCCCAGTCGAGCAGTACTTC	.	TRBV7-9	TRBJ2-7	.
CASSLVRTGDYNEQFF	TGTGCCAGCAGCTTAGTTAGGACAGGAGACTACAATGAGCAGTTCTTC	.	TRBV7-6	TRBJ2-1	TRBD1
CASSYSLGGGNEQYF	TGTGCCAGCAGTTACAGCCTCGGGGGGGGCAACGAGCAGTACTTC	.	TRBV6-5	TRBJ2-7	TRBD2
CASSIGTRYEQYF	TGTGCCAGCAGCATCGGGACACGCTACGAGCAGTACTTC	.	TRBV11-2	TRBJ2-7	.
CASSEEAGGYNEQFF	TGTGCCAGCAGTGAAGAAGCGGGAGGGTACAATGAGCAGTTCTTC	.	TRBV6-1	TRBJ2-1	TRBD2
CASSQRLAGVEQYF	TGTGCCAGCAGCCAAAGACTAGCGGGAGTTGAGCAGTACTTC	.	TRBV7-2	TRBJ2-5	TRBD2
CASSARGGTGPTDTQYF	TGTGCCAGCAGCGCTCGAGGGGGGACAGGGCCCACAGATACGCAGTATTTT	.	TRBV7-9	TRBJ2-3	TRBD1
CAWSVGAGVGDTQYF	TGTGCCTGGAGTGTAGGCGCGGGAGTTGGCGATACGCAGTATTTT	.	TRBV30	TRBJ2-3	TRBD2
CATSSLTGSSQPQHF	TGTGCCACCAGCAGTTTAACAGGGTCATCTCAGCCCCAGCATTTT	.	TRBV15	TRBJ1-5	.
CASSEHGGGTYEQYF	TGTGCCAGCAGTGAACACGGGGGGGGGACCTACGAGCAGTACTTC	.	TRBV2	TRBJ2-7	TRBD2
CATSPRTGVNEQFF	TGTGCCACCAGCCCAAGGACAGGGGTCAATGAGCAGTTCTTC	.	TRBV15	TRBJ2-1	TRBD1
CASGLVGDVNYGYTF	TGTGCTAGTGGTTTGGTAGGAGATGTAAACTATGGCTACACCTTC	.	TRBV12-5	TRBJ1-2	.
CASSAVGGEVVNQPQHF	TGTGCCAGCAGCGCCGTAGGGGGGGAGGTTGTGAATCAGCCCCAGCATTTT	.	TRBV5-5	TRBJ1-5	.
CASSTGLVRAEATDTQYF	TGTGCCAGCAGTACCGGCCTGGTGCGGGCCGAAGCCACAGATACGCAGTATTTT	.	TRBV28	TRBJ2-3	.
CASSALAGPLSGANVLTF	TGTGCCAGCAGCGCACTAGCGGGGCCTCTCTCTGGGGCCAACGTCCTGACTTTC	.	TRBV9	TRBJ2-6	TRBD2
CASSSVYPAETSNEQFF	TGTGCCAGCAGCTCCGTCTACCCAGCGGAGACTAGCAATGAGCAGTTCTTC	.	TRBV7-9	TRBJ2-1	.
CASSFLGLDSYEQYF	TGTGCCAGCAGTTTCCTAGGACTAGACTCCTACGAGCAGTACTTC	.	TRBV27	TRBJ2-7	TRBD2
CASSQGGNEQFF	TGTGCCAGCAGCCAAGGAGGGAATGAGCAGTTCTTC	.	TRBV4-1	TRBJ2-1	.
CASSLGTRNEQFF	TGTGCCAGCAGCTTAGGGACTAGGAATGAGCAGTTCTTC	.	TRBV13	TRBJ2-1	.
CASSESHAEAYNEQFF	TGTGCCAGCAGCGAATCCCATGCAGAGGCCTACAATGAGCAGTTCTTC	.	TRBV9	TRBJ2-1	.
CASSQVKARFF	TGTGCCAGCAGCCAAGTAAAAGCTCGGTTCTTC	.	TRBV7-9	TRBJ2-1	.
CASSLATETQYF	TGTGCCAGCAGCTTAGCTACGGAGACCCAGTACTTC	.	TRBV11-2	TRBJ2-5	.
CAWSVRAEQFF	TGTGCCTGGAGTGTCAGGGCTGAGCAGTTCTTC	few	TRBV30	TRBJ2-1	.
CASSSDQETQYF	TGTGCCAGCAGCTCGGACCAAGAGACCCAGTACTTC	once	TRBV7-9	TRBJ2-5	.
CASSQLQGLVQPQHF	TGTGCCAGCAGCCAGCTACAGGGTTTAGTTCAGCCCCAGCATTTT	.	TRBV4-2	TRBJ1-5	.
CASSLGLGGNYEQYF	TGTGCCAGCAGCTTAGGTCTGGGCGGGAATTACGAGCAGTACTTC	.	TRBV11-2	TRBJ2-7	.
CASTSSIGGNVAPLHF	TGTGCCAGCACCTCATCGATAGGGGGTAACGTGGCACCCCTCCACTTT	few	TRBV7-9	TRBJ1-6	.
CASSVTGEIYEQYF	TGTGCCAGCAGCGTGACAGGGGAGATCTACGAGCAGTACTTC	.	TRBV5-4	TRBJ2-7	TRBD1
CASSPEQGVTDTQYF	TGTGCCAGCAGCCCGGAACAGGGGGTCACAGATACGCAGTATTTT	.	TRBV4-2	TRBJ2-3	TRBD1
CASSFPSGGPVGETQYF	TGTGCCAGCAGCTTCCCTAGCGGGGGGCCCGTGGGAGAGACCCAGTACTTC	.	TRBV7-8	TRBJ2-5	TRBD2
CASSSPNSSSGSSYNEQFF	TGCGCCAGCAGCTCACCCAACAGCTCCAGCGGGAGCTCCTACAATGAGCAGTTCTTC	few	TRBV5-1	TRBJ2-1	TRBD2
CASSRGQGLVYGYTF	TGTGCCAGCAGCCGAGGGCAGGGGTTGGTCTATGGCTACACCTTC	.	TRBV5-4	TRBJ1-2	.
CARAEGLAFTYEQYF	TGTGCCAGAGCCGAGGGACTAGCGTTTACCTACGAGCAGTACTTC	.	TRBV5-4	TRBJ2-7	TRBD2